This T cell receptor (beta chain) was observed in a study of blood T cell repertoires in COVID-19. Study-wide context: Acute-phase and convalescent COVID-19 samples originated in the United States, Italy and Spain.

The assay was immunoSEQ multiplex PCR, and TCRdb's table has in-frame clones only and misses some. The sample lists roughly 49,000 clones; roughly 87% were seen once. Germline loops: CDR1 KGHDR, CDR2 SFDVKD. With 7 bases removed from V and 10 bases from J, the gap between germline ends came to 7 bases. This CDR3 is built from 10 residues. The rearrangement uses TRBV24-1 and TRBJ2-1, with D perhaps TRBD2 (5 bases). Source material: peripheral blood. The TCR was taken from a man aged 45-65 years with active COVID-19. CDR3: CATSSGEQFF. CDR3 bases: TGTGCCACCAGCTCGGGGGAGCAGTTCTTC.